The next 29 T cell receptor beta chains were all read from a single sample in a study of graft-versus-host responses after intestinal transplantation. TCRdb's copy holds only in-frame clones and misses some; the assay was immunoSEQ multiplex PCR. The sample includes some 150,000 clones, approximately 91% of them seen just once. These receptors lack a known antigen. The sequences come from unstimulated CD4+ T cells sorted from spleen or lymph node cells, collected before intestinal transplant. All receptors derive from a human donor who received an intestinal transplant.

In nucleotides, the CDR3 is TGTGCCAGCAGTCCAGCGGGAAGTCGGCCCGATACGCAGTATTTT. It specifies CASSPAGSRPDTQYF. The chain combines TRBV27 with TRBJ2-3, with 7 positions matching TRBD2. V was clipped by 5 bases and J by 6 bases; unmatched bases: 11. The germline CDR1 and CDR2 sequences are MNHEY and SMNVEV (reference sequence). The CDR3 is 15 amino acids.

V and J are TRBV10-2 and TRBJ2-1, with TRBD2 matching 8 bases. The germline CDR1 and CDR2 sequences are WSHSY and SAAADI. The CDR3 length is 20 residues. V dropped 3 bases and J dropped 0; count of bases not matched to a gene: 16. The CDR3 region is CASSDPLRSGSRRSYNEQFF. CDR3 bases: TGCGCCAGCAGTGACCCTTTGCGGAGCGGGAGCAGGCGCTCCTACAATGAGCAGTTCTTC.

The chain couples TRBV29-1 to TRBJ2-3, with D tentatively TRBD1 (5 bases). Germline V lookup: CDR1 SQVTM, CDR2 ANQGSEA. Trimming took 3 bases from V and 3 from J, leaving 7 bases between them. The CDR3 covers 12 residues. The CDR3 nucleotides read TGCAGCGTTGAGGGGCGGACAGATACGCAGTATTTT. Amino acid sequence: CSVEGRTDTQYF.

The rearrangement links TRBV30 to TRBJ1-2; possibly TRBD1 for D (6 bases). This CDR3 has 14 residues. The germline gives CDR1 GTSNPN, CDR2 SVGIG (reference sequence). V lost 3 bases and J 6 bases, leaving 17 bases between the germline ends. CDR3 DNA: TGTGCCTGGAGGAGACCCGGGACAAGCCATGGCTACACCTTC. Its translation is CAWRRPGTSHGYTF.

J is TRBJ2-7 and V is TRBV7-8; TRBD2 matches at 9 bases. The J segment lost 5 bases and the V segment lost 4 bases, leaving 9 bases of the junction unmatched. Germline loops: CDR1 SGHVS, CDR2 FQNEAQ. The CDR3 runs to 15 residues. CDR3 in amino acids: CASSWGLAVRDEQYF. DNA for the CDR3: TGTGCCAGCAGCTGGGGACTAGCCGTAAGGGACGAGCAGTACTTC.

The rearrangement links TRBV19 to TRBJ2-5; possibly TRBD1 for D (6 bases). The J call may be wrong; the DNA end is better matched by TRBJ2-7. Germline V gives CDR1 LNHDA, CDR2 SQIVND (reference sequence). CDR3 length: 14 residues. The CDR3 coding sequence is TGTGCCAGTAGTAAGCAGGGGCGTGATCACGAGCAGTACTTC. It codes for CASSKQGRDHEQYF.

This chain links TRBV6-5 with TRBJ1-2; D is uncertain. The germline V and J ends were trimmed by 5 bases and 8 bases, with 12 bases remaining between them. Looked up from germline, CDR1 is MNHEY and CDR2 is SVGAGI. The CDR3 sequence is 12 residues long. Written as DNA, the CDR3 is TGTGCCAGCAGTAGGTTAAAGCAGGGCTACACCTTC. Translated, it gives CASSRLKQGYTF.

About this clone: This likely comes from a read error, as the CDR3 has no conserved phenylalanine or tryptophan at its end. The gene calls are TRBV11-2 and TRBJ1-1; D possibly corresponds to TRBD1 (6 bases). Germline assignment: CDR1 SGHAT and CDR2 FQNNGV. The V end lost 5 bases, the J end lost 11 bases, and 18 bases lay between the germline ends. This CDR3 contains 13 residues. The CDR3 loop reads CASSVDRLPAAFL. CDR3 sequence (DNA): TGTGCCAGCAGCGTTGACAGGCTCCCGGCGGCTTTCCTT.

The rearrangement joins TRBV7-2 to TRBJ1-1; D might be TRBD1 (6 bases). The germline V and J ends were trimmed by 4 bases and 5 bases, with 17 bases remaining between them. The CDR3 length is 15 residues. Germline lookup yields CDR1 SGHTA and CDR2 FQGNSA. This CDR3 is CASSSPDRTHTEAFF. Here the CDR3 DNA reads TGTGCCAGCAGCTCCCCAGACAGGACTCATACTGAAGCTTTCTTT.

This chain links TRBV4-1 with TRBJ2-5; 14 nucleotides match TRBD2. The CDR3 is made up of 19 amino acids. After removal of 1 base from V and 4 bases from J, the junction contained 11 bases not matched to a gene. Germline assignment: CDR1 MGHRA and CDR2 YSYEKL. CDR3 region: CASSQGTSGRTRAVETQYF. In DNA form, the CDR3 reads TGCGCCAGCAGCCAAGGGACTAGCGGGAGGACCCGGGCCGTAGAGACCCAGTACTTC.

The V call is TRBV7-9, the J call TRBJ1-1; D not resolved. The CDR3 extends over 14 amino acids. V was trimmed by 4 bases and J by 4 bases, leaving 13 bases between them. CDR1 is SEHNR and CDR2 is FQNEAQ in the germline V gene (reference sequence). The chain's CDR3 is CASSSDIVSTEAFF. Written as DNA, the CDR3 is TGTGCCAGCAGCTCAGACATTGTTAGCACTGAAGCTTTCTTT.

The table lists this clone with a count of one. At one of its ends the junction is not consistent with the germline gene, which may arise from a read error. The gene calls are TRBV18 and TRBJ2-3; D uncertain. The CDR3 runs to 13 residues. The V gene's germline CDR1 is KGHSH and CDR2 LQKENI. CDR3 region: CASSPNSRDTQYF. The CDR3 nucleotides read TGTGCCAGCTCACCAAATAGCAGAGATACGCAGTATTTT.

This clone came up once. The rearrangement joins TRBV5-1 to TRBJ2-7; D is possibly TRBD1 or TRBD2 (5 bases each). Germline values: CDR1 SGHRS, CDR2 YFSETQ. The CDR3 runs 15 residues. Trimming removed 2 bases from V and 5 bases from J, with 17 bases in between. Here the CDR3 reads CASSLPKGTGHEQYF. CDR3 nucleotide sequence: TGCGCCAGCAGCTTACCGAAAGGGACGGGCCACGAGCAGTACTTC.

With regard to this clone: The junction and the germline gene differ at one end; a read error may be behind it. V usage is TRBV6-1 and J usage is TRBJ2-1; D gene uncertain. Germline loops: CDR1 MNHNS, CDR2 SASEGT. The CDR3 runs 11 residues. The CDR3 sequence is CASSRAKLRVF. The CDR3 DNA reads TGTGCCAGCAGTCGCGCCAAGCTTAGGGTCTTC.

The CDR3 sequence is CASSLGDGAYEQYF. In DNA, the CDR3 is TGTGCCAGCAGCTTAGGGGACGGAGCCTACGAGCAGTACTTC. This rearrangement joins TRBV9 to TRBJ2-7; the D call may be TRBD1 or TRBD2 (5 bases each). The germline V and J ends were trimmed by 4 bases and 2 bases, with 13 bases remaining between them. CDR3 size: 14 residues. CDR1 and CDR2 from the germline V gene are SGDLS and YYNGEE.

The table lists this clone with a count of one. The CDR3 coding sequence is TGTGCCAGCAGCCCCGGGAGCGCAACTAATGAAAAACTGTTTTTT. Protein: CASSPGSATNEKLFF. The chain is built from TRBV9 and TRBJ1-4; D is unclear. CDR3 length: 15 amino acids. V was trimmed by 4 bases and J by 0 bases, leaving 10 bases between them. Germline assignment: CDR1 SGDLS and CDR2 YYNGEE. Variable domain in full (rest from reference TRBV9 and TRBJ1-4): DSGVTQTPKHLITATGQRVTLRCSPRSGDLSVYWYQQSLDQGLQFLIQYYNGEERAKGNILERFSAQQFPDLHSELNLSSLELGDSALYFCASSPGSATNEKLFFGSGTQLSVL.

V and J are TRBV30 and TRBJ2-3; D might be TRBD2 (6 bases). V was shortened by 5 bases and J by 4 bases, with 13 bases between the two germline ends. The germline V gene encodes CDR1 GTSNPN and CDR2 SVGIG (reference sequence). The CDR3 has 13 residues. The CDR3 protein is CAWAGGRADTQYF. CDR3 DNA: TGTGCCTGGGCTGGAGGGAGAGCAGATACGCAGTATTTT.

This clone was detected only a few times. This CDR3 reads CASSFGSLSGNTIYF. The CDR3 DNA reads as TGTGCCAGCAGTTTCGGCAGTCTCTCTGGAAACACCATATATTTT. The chain has TRBV28 and TRBJ1-3; no clear D. V was trimmed by 3 bases and J by 0 bases, leaving 9 bases between them. The CDR3 loop spans 15 amino acids. The germline V gene encodes CDR1 MDHEN and CDR2 SYDVKM.

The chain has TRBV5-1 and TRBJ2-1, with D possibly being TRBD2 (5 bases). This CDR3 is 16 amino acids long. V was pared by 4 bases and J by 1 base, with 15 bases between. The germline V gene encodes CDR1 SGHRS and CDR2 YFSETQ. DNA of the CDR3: TGCGCCAGCAGCCCAAGCGGCCTCACTTCCTACAATGAGCAGTTCTTC. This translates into CASSPSGLTSYNEQFF.

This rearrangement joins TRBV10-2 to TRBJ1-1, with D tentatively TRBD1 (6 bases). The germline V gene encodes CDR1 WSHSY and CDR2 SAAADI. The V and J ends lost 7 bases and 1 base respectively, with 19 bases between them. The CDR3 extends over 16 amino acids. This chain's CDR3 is CASTLKQGRPNTEAFF. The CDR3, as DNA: TGCGCCAGCACATTGAAACAGGGTCGTCCGAACACTGAAGCTTTCTTT.

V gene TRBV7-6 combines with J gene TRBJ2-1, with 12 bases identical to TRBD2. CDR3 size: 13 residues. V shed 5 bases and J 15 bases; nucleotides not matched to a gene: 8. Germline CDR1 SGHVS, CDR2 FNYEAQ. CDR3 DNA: TGTGCCAGCAGCCGACTAGCGGGAGCAGGTTTGTTCTTC. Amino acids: CASSRLAGAGLFF.

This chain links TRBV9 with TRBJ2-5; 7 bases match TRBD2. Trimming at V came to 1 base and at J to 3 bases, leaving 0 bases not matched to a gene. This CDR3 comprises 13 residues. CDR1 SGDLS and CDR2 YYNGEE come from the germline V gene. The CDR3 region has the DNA TGTGCCAGCAGCGTACTAGCGGAAGAGACCCAGTACTTC. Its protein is CASSVLAEETQYF. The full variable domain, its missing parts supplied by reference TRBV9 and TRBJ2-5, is DSGVTQTPKHLITATGQRVTLRCSPRSGDLSVYWYQQSLDQGLQFLIQYYNGEERAKGNILERFSAQQFPDLHSELNLSSLELGDSALYFCASSVLAEETQYFGPGTRLLVL.

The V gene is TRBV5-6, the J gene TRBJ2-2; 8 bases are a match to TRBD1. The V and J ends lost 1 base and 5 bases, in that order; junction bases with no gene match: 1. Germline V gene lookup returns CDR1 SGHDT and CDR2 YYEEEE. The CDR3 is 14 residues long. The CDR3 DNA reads TGTGCCAGCAGCTTGACAGGGGGAACCGGGGAGCTGTTTTTT. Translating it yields CASSLTGGTGELFF.

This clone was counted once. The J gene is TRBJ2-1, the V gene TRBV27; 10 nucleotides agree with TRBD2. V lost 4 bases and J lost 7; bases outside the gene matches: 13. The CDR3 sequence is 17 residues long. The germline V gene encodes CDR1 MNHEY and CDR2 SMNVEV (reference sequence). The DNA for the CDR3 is TGTGCCAGCAGTTCCCTCCTGCTAGCGGGAGCGGTAAATGAGCAGTTCTTC. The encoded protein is CASSSLLLAGAVNEQFF.

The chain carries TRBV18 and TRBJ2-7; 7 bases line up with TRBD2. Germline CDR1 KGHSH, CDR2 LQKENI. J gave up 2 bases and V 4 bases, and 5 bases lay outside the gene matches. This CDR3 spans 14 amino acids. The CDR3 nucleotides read TGTGCCAGCTCACACGGGACTATGACCTACGAGCAGTACTTC. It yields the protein CASSHGTMTYEQYF.

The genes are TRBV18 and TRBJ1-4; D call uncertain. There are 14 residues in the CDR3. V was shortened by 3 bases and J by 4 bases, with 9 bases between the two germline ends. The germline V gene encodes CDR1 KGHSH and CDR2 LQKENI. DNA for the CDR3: TGTGCCAGCTCACCCGGGATCAGTAATGAAAAACTGTTTTTT. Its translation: CASSPGISNEKLFF.

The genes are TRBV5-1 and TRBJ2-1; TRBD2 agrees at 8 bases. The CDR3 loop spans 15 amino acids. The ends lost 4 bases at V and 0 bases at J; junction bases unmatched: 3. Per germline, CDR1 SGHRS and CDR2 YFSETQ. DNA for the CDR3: TGCGCCAGCAGCATTAGCGGGGACTCCTACAATGAGCAGTTCTTC. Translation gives CASSISGDSYNEQFF.

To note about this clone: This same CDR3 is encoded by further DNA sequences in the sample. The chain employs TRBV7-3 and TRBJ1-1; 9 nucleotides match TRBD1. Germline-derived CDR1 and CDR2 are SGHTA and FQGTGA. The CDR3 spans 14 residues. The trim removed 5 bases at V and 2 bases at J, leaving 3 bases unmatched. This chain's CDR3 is CASSRQGGNTEAFF. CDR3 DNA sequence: TGTGCCAGCAGCCGACAGGGGGGAAACACTGAAGCTTTCTTT.

Here the CDR3 reads CASSQRLAASTDTQYF. Here the CDR3 DNA reads TGTGCCAGCAGCCAACGACTAGCAGCTAGCACAGATACGCAGTATTTT. V is TRBV4-2 and J is TRBJ2-3; 7 nucleotides match TRBD2. Trimming cost V 2 bases and J 0 bases; bases outside gene matches: 5. The CDR3 loop spans 16 amino acids. Germline V lookup: CDR1 LGHNA, CDR2 YNFKEQ.